What follows is one T cell receptor beta chain and its context. The antigen is not known. Each CDR3 protein gets one entry after TCRdb re-called the reads with MiXCR. The table has 650,000 to 900,000 distinct CDR3 sequences, 30% to 35% seen once; the top ten hold under 15%. The V gene's germline CDR1 is SEHNR and CDR2 FQNEAQ (reference sequence). V was clipped by 3 bases and J by 6 bases; unmatched bases: 3. The CDR3 is made up of 14 amino acids. The data stem from a study of T cell repertoires in cytomegalovirus infection. Sequenced material: cultured CD8+ T cells from PBMCs, taken from culture after CMV antigen stimulation. This clonotype was obtained from a human donor in good health (CMV status not recorded). Some clones in this sample may be carry-over from other donors' samples. The chain links TRBV7-9 to TRBJ1-4; 8 bases fit TRBD1. The CDR3: CASSFTDRDEKLFF. CDR3 nucleotide sequence: TGTGCCAGCAGCTTCACGGACAGGGATGAAAAACTGTTTTTT.